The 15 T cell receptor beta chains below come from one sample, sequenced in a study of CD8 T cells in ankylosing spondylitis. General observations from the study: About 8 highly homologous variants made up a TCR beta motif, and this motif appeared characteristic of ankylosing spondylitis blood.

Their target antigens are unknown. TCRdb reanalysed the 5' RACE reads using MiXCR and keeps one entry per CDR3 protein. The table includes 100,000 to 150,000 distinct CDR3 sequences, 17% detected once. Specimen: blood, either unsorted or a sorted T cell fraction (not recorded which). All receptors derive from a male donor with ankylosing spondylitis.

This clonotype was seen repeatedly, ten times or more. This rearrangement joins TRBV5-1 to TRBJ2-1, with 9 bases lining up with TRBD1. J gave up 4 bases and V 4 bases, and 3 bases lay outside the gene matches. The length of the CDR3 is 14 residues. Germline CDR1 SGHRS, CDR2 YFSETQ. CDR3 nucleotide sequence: TGCGCCAGCAGCACGACAGGGGGATACAATGAGCAGTTCTTC. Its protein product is CASSTTGGYNEQFF.

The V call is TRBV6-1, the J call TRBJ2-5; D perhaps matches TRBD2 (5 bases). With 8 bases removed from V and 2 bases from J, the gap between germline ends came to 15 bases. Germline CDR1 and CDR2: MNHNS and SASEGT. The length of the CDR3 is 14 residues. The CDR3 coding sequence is TGTGCCAGCTTTGAGGACTTGCCTCAAGAGACCCAGTACTTC. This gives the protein CASFEDLPQETQYF.

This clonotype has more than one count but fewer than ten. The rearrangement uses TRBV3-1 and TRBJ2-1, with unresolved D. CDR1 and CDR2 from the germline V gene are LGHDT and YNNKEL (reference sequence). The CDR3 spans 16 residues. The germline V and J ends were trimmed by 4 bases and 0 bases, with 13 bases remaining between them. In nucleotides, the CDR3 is TGTGCCAGCAGCCCAAGAAGACCGTCCTCCTACAATGAGCAGTTCTTC. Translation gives CASSPRRPSSYNEQFF.

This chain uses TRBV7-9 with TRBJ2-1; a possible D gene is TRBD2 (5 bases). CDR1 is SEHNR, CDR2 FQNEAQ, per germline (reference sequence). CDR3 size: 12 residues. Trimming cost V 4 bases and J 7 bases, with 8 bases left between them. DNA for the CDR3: TGTGCCAGCAGCTCCGGACTGAATGAGCAGTTCTTC. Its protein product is CASSSGLNEQFF. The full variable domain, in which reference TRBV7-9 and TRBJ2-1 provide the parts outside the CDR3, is DTGVSQNPRHKITKRGQNVTFRCDPISEHNRLYWYRQTLGQGPEFLTYFQNEAQLEKSRLLSDRFSAERPKGSFSTLEIQRTEQGDSAMYLCASSSGLNEQFFGPGTRLTVL.

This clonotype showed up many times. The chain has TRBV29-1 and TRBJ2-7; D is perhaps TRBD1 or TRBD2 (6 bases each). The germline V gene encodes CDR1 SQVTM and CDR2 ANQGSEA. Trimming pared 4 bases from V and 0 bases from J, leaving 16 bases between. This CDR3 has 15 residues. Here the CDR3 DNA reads TGCAGCGTTGGAGGGGGGCGAGGGCGCTCCTACGAGCAGTACTTC. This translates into CSVGGGRGRSYEQYF.

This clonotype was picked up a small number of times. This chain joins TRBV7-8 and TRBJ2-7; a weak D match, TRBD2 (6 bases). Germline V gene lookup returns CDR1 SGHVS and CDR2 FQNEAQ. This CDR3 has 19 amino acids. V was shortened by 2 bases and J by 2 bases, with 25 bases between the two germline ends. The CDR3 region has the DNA TGTGCCAGCAGCTTAACTAGGCGAGTTGGGACTGACCGTCCCTACGAGCAGTACTTC. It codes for CASSLTRRVGTDRPYEQYF.

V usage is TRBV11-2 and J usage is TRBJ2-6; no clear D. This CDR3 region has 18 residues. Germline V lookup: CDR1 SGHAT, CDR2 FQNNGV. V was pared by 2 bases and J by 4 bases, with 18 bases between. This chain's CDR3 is CASSLKPVYSLGANVLTF. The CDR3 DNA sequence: TGTGCCAGCAGCTTAAAACCAGTTTATTCTCTGGGGGCCAACGTCCTGACTTTC.

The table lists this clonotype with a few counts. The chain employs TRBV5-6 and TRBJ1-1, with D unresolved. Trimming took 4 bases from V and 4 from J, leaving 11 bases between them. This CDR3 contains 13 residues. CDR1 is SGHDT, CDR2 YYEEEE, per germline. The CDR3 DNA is TGTGCCAGCAGCAATGGTCTGGGCACTGAAGCTTTCTTT. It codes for CASSNGLGTEAFF. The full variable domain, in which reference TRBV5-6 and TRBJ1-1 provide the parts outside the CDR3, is DAGVTQSPTHLIKTRGQQVTLRCSPKSGHDTVSWYQQALGQGPQFIFQYYEEEERQRGNFPDRFSGHQFPNYSSELNVNALLLGDSALYLCASSNGLGTEAFFGQGTRLTVV.

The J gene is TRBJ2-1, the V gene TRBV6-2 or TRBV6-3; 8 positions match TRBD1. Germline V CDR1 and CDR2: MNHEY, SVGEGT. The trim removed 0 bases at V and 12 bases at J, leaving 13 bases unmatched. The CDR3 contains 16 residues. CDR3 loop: CASSYSFDRGSMGQFF. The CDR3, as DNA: TGTGCCAGCAGTTACTCATTCGACAGGGGATCGATGGGGCAGTTCTTC.

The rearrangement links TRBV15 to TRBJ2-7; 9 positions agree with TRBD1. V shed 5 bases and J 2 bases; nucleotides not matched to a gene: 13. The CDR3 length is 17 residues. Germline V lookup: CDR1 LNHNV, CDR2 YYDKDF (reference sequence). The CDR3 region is CATSPGVGQGFTYEQYF. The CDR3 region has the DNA TGTGCCACCAGCCCCGGGGTGGGACAGGGATTTACCTACGAGCAGTACTTC.

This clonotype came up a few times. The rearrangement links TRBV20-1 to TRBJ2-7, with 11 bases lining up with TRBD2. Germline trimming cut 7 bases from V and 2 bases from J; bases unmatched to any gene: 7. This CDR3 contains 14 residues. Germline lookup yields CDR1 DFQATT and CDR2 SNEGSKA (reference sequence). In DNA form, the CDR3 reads TGCAGTGTTCCAGGACTAGCGGGTACCTACGAGCAGTACTTC. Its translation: CSVPGLAGTYEQYF.

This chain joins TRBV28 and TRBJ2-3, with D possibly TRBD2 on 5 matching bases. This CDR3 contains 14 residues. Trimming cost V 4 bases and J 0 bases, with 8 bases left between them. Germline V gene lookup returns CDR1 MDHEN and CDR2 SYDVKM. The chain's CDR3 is CASSSDLSTDTQYF. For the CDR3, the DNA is TGTGCCAGCAGTTCGGACTTAAGCACAGATACGCAGTATTTT.

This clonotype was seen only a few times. CDR3 residues: CASSPFQTLGNEQFF. The CDR3 nucleotides read TGTGCCAGCAGCCCCTTCCAGACGCTGGGGAATGAGCAGTTCTTC. The chain recombines TRBV14 with TRBJ2-1; D not certain. The germline gives CDR1 SGHDN, CDR2 FVKESK. V gave up 4 bases and J gave up 7 bases, with 17 bases separating them. The CDR3 spans 15 residues.

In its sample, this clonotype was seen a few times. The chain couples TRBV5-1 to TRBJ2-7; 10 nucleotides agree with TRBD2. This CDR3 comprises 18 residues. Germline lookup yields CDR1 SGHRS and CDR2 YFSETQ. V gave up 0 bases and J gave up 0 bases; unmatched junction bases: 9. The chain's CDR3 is CASSLATGTSVSSYEQYF. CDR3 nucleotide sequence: TGCGCCAGCAGCTTGGCAACTGGGACTAGCGTTAGCTCCTACGAGCAGTACTTC.

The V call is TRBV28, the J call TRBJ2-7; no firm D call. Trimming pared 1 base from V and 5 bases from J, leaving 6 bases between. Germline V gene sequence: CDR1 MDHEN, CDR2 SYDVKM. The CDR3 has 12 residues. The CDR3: CASSLLVDEQYF. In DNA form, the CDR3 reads TGTGCCAGCAGTTTATTGGTCGACGAGCAGTACTTC.